Presented here are 7 T cell receptor beta chains from one specimen sequenced in a study of T cells after yellow fever vaccination. One entry per CDR3 protein results from TCRdb running MiXCR on the 5' RACE reads. The table includes fewer than 650,000 distinct CDR3 sequences, just over 20% detected once. The specimen was PBMCs, collected less than 25 days after the first yellow fever vaccination. These receptors all stem from a man between 18 and 29 years old who received the YFV17D yellow fever vaccine.

The chain couples TRBV6-5 to TRBJ1-6; 9 nucleotides align to TRBD1. Losses at the gene ends were 4 bases for V and 11 bases for J; bases not matched to a gene: 12. CDR3 length: 16 residues. Germline CDR1 MNHEY, CDR2 SVGAGI. The CDR3 loop is CASSSRPGQGMTPLHF. The DNA of the CDR3 is TGTGCCAGCAGTTCCCGGCCAGGACAGGGGATGACACCCCTCCACTTT.

The CDR3 spells CASSARYSTDTQYF. The CDR3 nucleotides are TGTGCCAGCAGCGCACGGTATAGCACAGATACGCAGTATTTT. The V call is TRBV7-9, the J call TRBJ2-3; no reliable D call. The germline V gene encodes CDR1 SEHNR and CDR2 FQNEAQ (reference sequence). Trimming cost V 5 bases and J 0 bases, with 9 bases left between them. The CDR3 has 14 residues.

There are a few counts of this clonotype. V usage is TRBV7-2 and J usage is TRBJ2-3; TRBD2 matches 9 bases. The CDR3 sequence is 16 residues long. The trim removed 5 bases at V and 6 bases at J, leaving 12 bases unmatched. Germline V gene sequence: CDR1 SGHTA, CDR2 FQGNSA. CDR3 loop: CASSPKGGGAWDTQYF. The CDR3 coding sequence is TGTGCCAGCAGCCCGAAGGGCGGGGGGGCCTGGGATACGCAGTATTTT.

This clonotype has only a few counts. The rearrangement uses TRBV11-2 and TRBJ2-1; TRBD1 aligns across 8 bases. CDR3 size: 18 residues. V lost 0 bases to trimming and J lost 9 bases; unmatched junction nucleotides: 16. Germline loops: CDR1 SGHAT, CDR2 FQNNGV. The CDR3 loop reads CASSLDGSGQGKMSEQFF. The DNA of the CDR3 is TGTGCCAGCAGCTTAGATGGATCCGGACAGGGTAAAATGAGTGAGCAGTTCTTC.

The chain employs TRBV5-1 and TRBJ2-5, with TRBD1 matching 9 bases. This CDR3 is 17 amino acids long. CDR1 SGHRS and CDR2 YFSETQ come from the germline V gene. Trimming at V came to 1 base and at J to 3 bases, leaving 10 bases not matched to a gene. CDR3 in DNA: TGCGCCAGCAGCTTGTATTACAGGGGGCGCGATAAAGAGACCCAGTACTTC. Its translation: CASSLYYRGRDKETQYF.

This clonotype was picked up a small number of times. This rearrangement joins TRBV5-1 to TRBJ1-1; no clear D. Germline V gene lookup returns CDR1 SGHRS and CDR2 YFSETQ. CDR3 length: 14 residues. The V end lost 4 bases, the J end lost 3 bases, and 13 bases lay between the germline ends. The CDR3 spells CASSLSDTYTEAFF. The CDR3 DNA sequence: TGCGCCAGCAGCCTATCAGACACCTACACTGAAGCTTTCTTT.

This sequence joins TRBV27 and TRBJ1-1, with D possibly TRBD1 on 6 matching bases. V was cut by 6 bases and J by 4 bases, with 21 bases left in between. Germline V gives CDR1 MNHEY, CDR2 SMNVEV (reference sequence). This CDR3 is 16 amino acids long. CDR3 sequence reads: CASRQLYRAAFTEAFF. In nucleotides, the CDR3 is TGTGCCAGCAGGCAACTCTACAGGGCAGCGTTCACTGAAGCTTTCTTT.